This T cell receptor beta chain was recorded in a study of molecular identifiers for immune sequencing clone quantification. Looking at the study overall: RNA, taken in replicates from approximately 20,000 or 100,000 naive CD8 cells, was split five ways, with four sequenced.

Per the germline V gene, CDR1 is SGHRS and CDR2 is YFSETQ. Germline trimming cut 5 bases from V and 5 bases from J; bases unmatched to any gene: 17. The CDR3 has 18 amino acids. Study conclusions and caveats: Beyond 20 RNA copies, clones held over 97% of effector molecules, compared with under 1% in naive cells.

Isolation of naive CD8 T cells was achieved by sorting on a CD8+CD4-CCR7+CD45RA+ phenotype. In preparing bulk TCR libraries, previously described methods and listed TCR primers were used. TCRdb itself ran the PCR reads through MiXCR, one entry per CDR3 protein. Of around 480,000 distinct CDR3 sequences in the sample, around 25% were seen once. Comments on this clonotype: The antigen is not known.

Input material: naive CD8+ T cells from blood, with Jurkat cell RNA spiked in. Subset here: FACS-sorted CD8+CD4-CCR7+CD45RA+ naive T cells. This rearrangement joins TRBV5-1 to TRBJ2-5, with TRBD2 matching 11 bases. The sequence derives from a human donor in good health. Some libraries in this study had Jurkat cell RNA spiked in. Here the CDR3 reads CASSALSVLAGGQETQYF. CDR3 DNA sequence: TGCGCCAGCAGTGCGCTGTCGGTTTTAGCGGGGGGGCAGGAGACCCAGTACTTC.